This TCR beta chain stems from a study of blood T cell repertoires in COVID-19. Overall study context: The United States, Italy and Spain were the sources of the acute and convalescent COVID-19 samples. The cDNA or gDNA used as material had been derived from T cells, B-cell-depleted T cells, or PBMCs.

Germline values: CDR1 SGHNT, CDR2 YENEEA. V was clipped by 0 bases and J by 5 bases; unmatched bases: 11. The CDR3 extends over 18 amino acids. In the original analysis: Reference gene primer amplification yielded estimated nucleated cell counts. Data came from immunoSEQ multiplex PCR; TCRdb stores just in-frame clones and leaves some out. V, J and clone size are those of that table, while D and trimming were read from the DNA. This repertoire shows about 230,000 clones, nearly 90% found once; its top ten account for 10% to 15%. The J gene is TRBJ2-2, the V gene TRBV11-3; TRBD1 matches at 8 bases. The specimen sequenced was peripheral blood. This clonotype was sampled from a woman younger than 35 who had recovered from COVID-19. CDR3 DNA sequence: TGTGCCAGCAGCTTAGACCCCCCCAGGGGGCGATCGACCGGGGAGCTGTTTTTT. Encoded protein: CASSLDPPRGRSTGELFF.